The present entry profiles one T cell receptor beta chain with its context. At one of its ends the junction is not consistent with the germline gene, which may arise from a read error. Profiled with immunoSEQ multiplex PCR; TCRdb holds only in-frame clones, not every one. The sample shows over 90,000 clones, around 95% of them seen only once. CDR3 length: 16 residues. The germline V gene has CDR1 SSHAT and CDR2 FNYEAQ (reference sequence). These data originate in a study of technical replicates of blood from a handful of donors. V and J are TRBV7-7 and TRBJ2-7; 11 bases agree with TRBD1. The material sequenced was T cells isolated from PBMCs. This receptor was taken from a human donor in good health. The chain's CDR3 is CASSLKDRGLPYEQYF. CDR3 in DNA: TGTGCTAGCAGCTTAAAGGACAGGGGGCTTCCCTACGAGCAGTACTTC.